What follows are 19 T cell receptor beta chains derived from one specimen sequenced in a study of cytomegalovirus exposure and HLA in healthy donors. This PCR relied on a set of 60 Vbeta primers and 13 Jbeta primers. Profiling relied on immunoSEQ multiplex PCR, and the TCRdb table lists in-frame clones only, not all of them. The sample yields roughly 120,000 clones, roughly two thirds seen once. Sequencing was performed on PBMCs. The receptors were gathered from a man younger than 40 in good health and CMV-seropositive.

V usage is TRBV5-4 and J usage is TRBJ2-1, with D possibly being TRBD1 (6 bases). Trimming took off 1 base at V and 4 bases at J, with 12 bases between the two ends. The length of the CDR3 is 15 residues. CDR1 SGHNT and CDR2 YYREEE come from the germline V gene (reference sequence). The CDR3 coding sequence is TGTGCCAGCAGCTTGAGGGACAAAGATTACAATGAGCAGTTCTTC. Protein sequence: CASSLRDKDYNEQFF.

This chain links TRBV28 with TRBJ2-3; unclear D gene. The CDR3 extends over 13 amino acids. The germline CDR1 and CDR2 sequences are MDHEN and SYDVKM. V lost 8 bases to trimming and J lost 5 bases, with 14 bases between them. The CDR3 DNA sequence: TGTGCCAGCGAGAATCAGGCCGTAGATACGCAGTATTTT. Amino acids: CASENQAVDTQYF.

This CDR3 reads CASSATPGQAVEMNEQFF. For the CDR3, the DNA is TGCGCCAGCAGTGCAACCCCGGGACAGGCCGTAGAGATGAATGAGCAGTTCTTC. The chain is built from TRBV4-1 and TRBJ2-1; 8 bases agree with TRBD1. V lost 6 bases and J lost 7; bases outside the gene matches: 20. Germline CDR1 and CDR2: MGHRA and YSYEKL. This CDR3 is 18 amino acids long.

Only a few counts were recorded for this clone. The rearrangement uses TRBV12-5 and TRBJ2-3; 11 bases line up with TRBD2. The CDR3 spans 15 residues. Unmatched junction bases numbered 4, after V lost 3 bases and J lost 5 bases. CDR1 is LGHNT, CDR2 FRNRAP, per germline. In DNA, the CDR3 is TGTGCTAGTGGTTTTAGCGGGAGGGCCGTAGATACGCAGTATTTT. It is translated as CASGFSGRAVDTQYF.

This clone turned up a few times. The chain has TRBV7-2 and TRBJ1-2; D perhaps matches TRBD1 (5 bases). V was clipped by 5 bases and J by 1 base, with 11 bases between them. The length of the CDR3 is 14 residues. Germline V gene data show CDR1 as SGHTA and CDR2 as FQGNSA. The CDR3 nucleotides read TGTGCCAGCAGCGTCGACAGTAATAACTATGGCTACACCTTC. Encoded protein: CASSVDSNNYGYTF.

The CDR3 loop reads CASSPGGPRADTQYF. The CDR3 DNA reads as TGTGCCAGCAGCCCCGGAGGTCCGCGGGCAGATACGCAGTATTTT. This chain links TRBV27 with TRBJ2-3; maybe TRBD2 (5 bases). The CDR3 contains 15 residues. V shed 6 bases and J shed 4 bases, with 17 bases lying between them. Germline CDR1 is MNHEY and CDR2 is SMNVEV (reference sequence).

The J gene is TRBJ2-1, the V gene TRBV6-1; 10 bases agree with TRBD2. There are 14 residues in the CDR3. V lost 5 bases and J lost 4; bases outside the gene matches: 2. The germline V gene encodes CDR1 MNHNS and CDR2 SASEGT. The CDR3 region is CASSIAGGYNEQFF. The CDR3 DNA reads as TGTGCCAGCAGTATAGCGGGGGGTTACAATGAGCAGTTCTTC.

The V and J genes are TRBV15 and TRBJ2-5; weak D call: TRBD2 (5 bases). Germline CDR1 is LNHNV and CDR2 is YYDKDF (reference sequence). This CDR3 region has 18 residues. V was shortened by 0 bases and J by 3 bases, with 20 bases between the two germline ends. The CDR3 DNA is TGTGCCACCAGCAGAGATTTTGCAAAGACCTGGCGGGAAGAGACCCAGTACTTC. Translated, it gives CATSRDFAKTWREETQYF.

The CDR3: CASSPDWTGGGYGYTF. The DNA for the CDR3 is TGTGCCAGCAGCCCCGACTGGACAGGGGGAGGCTATGGCTACACCTTC. The chain links TRBV5-4 to TRBJ1-2, with 10 bases that match TRBD1. The trim removed 4 bases at V and 4 bases at J, leaving 10 bases unmatched. Germline CDR1 SGHNT, CDR2 YYREEE (reference sequence). This CDR3 contains 16 residues.

This sequence joins TRBV9 and TRBJ1-2, with a possible D match to TRBD1 (5 bases). Trimming removed 2 bases at V and 8 bases at J, with 25 bases between. In germline, CDR1 is SGDLS, CDR2 YYNGEE. This CDR3 contains 17 residues. CDR3 residues: CASSVGGGAPREKGYTF. The DNA for the CDR3 is TGTGCCAGCAGCGTTGGGGGAGGGGCACCAAGAGAGAAAGGCTACACCTTC.

V and J are TRBV6-4 and TRBJ1-3; a weak D match, TRBD1 (5 bases). There are 17 residues in the CDR3. The germline V and J ends were trimmed by 5 bases and 0 bases, with 17 bases remaining between them. Germline values: CDR1 MRHNA, CDR2 SNTAGT. CDR3 nucleotides: TGTGCCAGCAGTCTCAGGGCCACCTCGTCCTCTGGAAACACCATATATTTT. Its translation: CASSLRATSSSGNTIYF.

The chain employs TRBV27 and TRBJ2-7; TRBD1 might be the D (6 bases). Trimming cost V 3 bases and J 4 bases, with 16 bases left between them. This CDR3 has 15 residues. Germline CDR1 is MNHEY and CDR2 is SMNVEV (reference sequence). The CDR3 DNA sequence: TGTGCCAGCAGTTTGGTCCCGGACAGAGGGTACGAGCAGTACTTC. Residues: CASSLVPDRGYEQYF.

A single count supports this clone. The chain combines TRBV7-2 with TRBJ2-2, with D perhaps TRBD2 (5 bases). Germline V gives CDR1 SGHTA, CDR2 FQGNSA. The CDR3 has 15 amino acids. The germline V and J ends were trimmed by 0 bases and 4 bases, with 9 bases remaining between them. CDR3 bases: TGTGCCAGCAGCTTAGCGAGGGAAGTCACCGGGGAGCTGTTTTTT. Translating it yields CASSLAREVTGELFF.

This clone has only a few counts. The chain has TRBV7-6 and TRBJ2-5, with 8 nucleotides matching TRBD2. Looked up from germline, CDR1 is SGHVS and CDR2 is FNYEAQ. The V and J ends lost 0 bases and 0 bases, in that order; junction bases with no gene match: 3. This CDR3 is built from 16 residues. CDR3 sequence reads: CASSLAPSGYQETQYF. The CDR3 coding sequence is TGTGCCAGCAGCTTAGCGCCTAGCGGGTACCAAGAGACCCAGTACTTC.

The chain recombines TRBV27 with TRBJ2-1; TRBD2 is a possible D gene (6 bases). Germline V lookup: CDR1 MNHEY, CDR2 SMNVEV (reference sequence). V was pared by 3 bases and J by 2 bases, with 14 bases between. This CDR3 spans 16 amino acids. The CDR3 DNA reads TGTGCCAGCAGTTTCACAGCGGGCCTAACCTACAATGAGCAGTTCTTC. Its protein is CASSFTAGLTYNEQFF.

This chain joins TRBV9 and TRBJ2-1; the match to TRBD2 covers 9 bases. Germline-derived CDR1 and CDR2 are SGDLS and YYNGEE. V was pared by 1 base and J by 9 bases, with 8 bases of the junction left unmatched. This CDR3 has 15 residues. As DNA, the CDR3 is TGTGCCAGCAGCGTATCCGGGACTAGCTCAGTTGAGCAGTTCTTC. It specifies CASSVSGTSSVEQFF.

The genes are TRBV6-5 and TRBJ1-2; D unclear. The CDR3 contains 14 residues. Germline lookup yields CDR1 MNHEY and CDR2 SVGAGI. V was shortened by 4 bases and J by 0 bases, with 9 bases between the two germline ends. CDR3 nucleotides: TGTGCCAGCAGTTCCTGGGCTTCTAACTATGGCTACACCTTC. It encodes CASSSWASNYGYTF.

This clone has more than one count but fewer than ten. The chain is built from TRBV7-8 and TRBJ2-5, with D possibly matching TRBD2 (6 bases). Germline CDR1 and CDR2: SGHVS and FQNEAQ. The V and J ends lost 0 bases and 4 bases respectively, with 12 bases between them. CDR3 length: 15 amino acids. The CDR3 DNA reads as TGTGCCAGCAGCTTAGCCCGTCCGGGAGCAGAGACCCAGTACTTC. Translation: CASSLARPGAETQYF. Full variable domain (remainder filled in from reference TRBV7-8 and TRBJ2-5): GAGVSQSPRYKVAKRGQDVALRCDPISGHVSLFWYQQALGQGPEFLTYFQNEAQLDKSGLPSDRFFAERPEGSVSTLKIQRTQQEDSAVYLCASSLARPGAETQYFGPGTRLLVL.

The CDR3 is CRGQMNTEAFF. The CDR3 DNA sequence: TGCAGGGGACAGATGAACACTGAAGCTTTCTTT. The chain uses TRBV20-1 and TRBJ1-1; 7 bases are shared with TRBD1. CDR3 length: 11 amino acids. From germline, CDR1 is DFQATT and CDR2 SNEGSKA (reference sequence).